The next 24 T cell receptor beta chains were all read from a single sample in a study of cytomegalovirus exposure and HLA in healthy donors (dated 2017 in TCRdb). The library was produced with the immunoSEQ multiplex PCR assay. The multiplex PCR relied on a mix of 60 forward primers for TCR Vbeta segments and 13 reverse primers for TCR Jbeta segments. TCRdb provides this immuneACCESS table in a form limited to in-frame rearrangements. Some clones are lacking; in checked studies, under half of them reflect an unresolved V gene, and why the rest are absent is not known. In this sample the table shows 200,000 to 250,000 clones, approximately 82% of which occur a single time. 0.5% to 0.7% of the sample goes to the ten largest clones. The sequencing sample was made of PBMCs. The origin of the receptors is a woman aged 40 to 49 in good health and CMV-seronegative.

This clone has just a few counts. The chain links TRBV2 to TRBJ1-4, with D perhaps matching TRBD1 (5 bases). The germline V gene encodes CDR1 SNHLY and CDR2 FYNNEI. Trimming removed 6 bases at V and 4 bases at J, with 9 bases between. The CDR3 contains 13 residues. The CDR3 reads CASRRGGNEKLFF. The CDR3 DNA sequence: TGTGCCAGCAGAAGGGGCGGTAATGAAAAACTGTTTTTT. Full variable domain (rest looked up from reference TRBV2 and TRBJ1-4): EPEVTQTPSHQVTQMGQEVILRCVPISNHLYFYWYRQILGQKVEFLVSFYNNEISEKSEIFDDQFSVERPDGSNFTLKIRSTKLEDSAMYFCASRRGGNEKLFFGSGTQLSVL.

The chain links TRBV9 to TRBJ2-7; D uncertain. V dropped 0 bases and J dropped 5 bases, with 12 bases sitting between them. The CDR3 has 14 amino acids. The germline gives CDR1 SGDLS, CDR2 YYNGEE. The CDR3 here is CASSVGPSSDEQYF. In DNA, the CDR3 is TGTGCCAGCAGCGTAGGACCCTCGAGCGACGAGCAGTACTTC.

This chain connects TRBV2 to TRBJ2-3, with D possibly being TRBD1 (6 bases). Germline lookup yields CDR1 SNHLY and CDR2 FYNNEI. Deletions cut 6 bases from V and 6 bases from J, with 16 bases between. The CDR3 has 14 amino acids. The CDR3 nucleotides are TGTGCCAGCAGCCTGGTACAGGGCAGGGATACGCAGTATTTT. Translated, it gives CASSLVQGRDTQYF. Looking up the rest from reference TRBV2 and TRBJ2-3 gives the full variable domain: EPEVTQTPSHQVTQMGQEVILRCVPISNHLYFYWYRQILGQKVEFLVSFYNNEISEKSEIFDDQFSVERPDGSNFTLKIRSTKLEDSAMYFCASSLVQGRDTQYFGPGTRLTVL.

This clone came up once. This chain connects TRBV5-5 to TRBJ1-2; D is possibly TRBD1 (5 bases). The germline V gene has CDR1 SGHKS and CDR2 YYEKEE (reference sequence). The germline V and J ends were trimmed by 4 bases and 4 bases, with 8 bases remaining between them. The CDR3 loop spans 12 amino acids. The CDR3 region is CASSPDSYGYTF. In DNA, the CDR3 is TGTGCCAGCAGCCCTGACAGCTATGGCTACACCTTC.

The CDR3 DNA sequence: TGTGCCAGCAGCTTGAGGGGTGACACTGAAGCTTTCTTT. It codes for CASSLRGDTEAFF. The rearrangement uses TRBV5-5 and TRBJ1-1; TRBD1 is a possible D gene (5 bases). Germline CDR1 reads SGHKS; CDR2 reads YYEKEE (reference sequence). Trimming took 1 base from V and 3 from J, leaving 7 bases between them. The CDR3 contains 13 residues.

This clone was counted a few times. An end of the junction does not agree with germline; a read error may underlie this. CDR3 protein: CASSPRGTGGRLSF. The CDR3 bases are TGTGCCAGCAGCCCGCGCGGGACAGGTGGACGCCTTTCCTTC. The chain has TRBV14 and TRBJ1-2; 8 nucleotides line up with TRBD1. The CDR3 sequence is 14 residues long. The germline V gene encodes CDR1 SGHDN and CDR2 FVKESK.

CDR3 protein: CSVGGVGTQYF. The CDR3 DNA is TGCAGCGTTGGGGGAGTTGGGACCCAGTACTTC. J is TRBJ2-5 and V is TRBV29-1; maybe TRBD2 (5 bases). This CDR3 comprises 11 residues. Trimming pared 4 bases from V and 7 bases from J, leaving 10 bases between. In germline, CDR1 is SQVTM, CDR2 ANQGSEA.

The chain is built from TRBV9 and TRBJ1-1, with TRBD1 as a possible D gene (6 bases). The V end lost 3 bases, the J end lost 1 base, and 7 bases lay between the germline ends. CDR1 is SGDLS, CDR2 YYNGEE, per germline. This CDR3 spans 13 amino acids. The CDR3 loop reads CASSEQGNTEAFF. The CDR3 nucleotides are TGTGCCAGCAGCGAACAGGGGAACACTGAAGCTTTCTTT.

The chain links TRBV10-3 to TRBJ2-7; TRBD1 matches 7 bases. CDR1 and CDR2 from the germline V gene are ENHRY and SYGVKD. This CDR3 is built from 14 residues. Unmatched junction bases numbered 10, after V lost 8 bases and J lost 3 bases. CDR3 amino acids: CAIGEHDRDYEQYF. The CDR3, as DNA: TGTGCCATCGGGGAGCACGACAGGGACTACGAGCAGTACTTC.

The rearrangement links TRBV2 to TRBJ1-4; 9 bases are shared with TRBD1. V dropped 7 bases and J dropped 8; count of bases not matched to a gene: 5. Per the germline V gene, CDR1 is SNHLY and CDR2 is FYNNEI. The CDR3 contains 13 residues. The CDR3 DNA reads TGTGCCAGCAAAGCTGGGACAGGGGAAAAACTGTTTTTT. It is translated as CASKAGTGEKLFF.

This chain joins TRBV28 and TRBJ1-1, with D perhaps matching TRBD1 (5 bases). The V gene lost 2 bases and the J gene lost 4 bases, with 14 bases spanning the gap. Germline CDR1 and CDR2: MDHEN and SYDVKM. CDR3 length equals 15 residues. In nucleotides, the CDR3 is TGTGCCAGCAGTTTAGGGGGTAGCGGGGCCACTGAAGCTTTCTTT. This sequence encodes CASSLGGSGATEAFF.

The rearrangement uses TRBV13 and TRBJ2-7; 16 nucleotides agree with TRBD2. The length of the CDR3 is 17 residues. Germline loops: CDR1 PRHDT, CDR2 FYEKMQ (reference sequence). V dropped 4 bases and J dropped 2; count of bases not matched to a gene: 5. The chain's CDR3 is CASSSGLAGGITYEQYF. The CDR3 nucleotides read TGTGCCAGCAGCTCGGGACTAGCGGGGGGGATTACCTACGAGCAGTACTTC.

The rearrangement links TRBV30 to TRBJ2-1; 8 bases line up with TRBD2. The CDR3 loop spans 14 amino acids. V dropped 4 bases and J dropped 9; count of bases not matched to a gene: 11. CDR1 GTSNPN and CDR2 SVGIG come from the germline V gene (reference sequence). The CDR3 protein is CAWTKTSASSEQFF. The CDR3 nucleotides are TGTGCCTGGACTAAGACTAGCGCCAGTAGTGAGCAGTTCTTC.

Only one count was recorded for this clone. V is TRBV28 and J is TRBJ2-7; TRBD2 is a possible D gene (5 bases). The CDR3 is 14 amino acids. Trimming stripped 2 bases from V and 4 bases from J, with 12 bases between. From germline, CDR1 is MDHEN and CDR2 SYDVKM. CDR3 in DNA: TGTGCCAGCAGTTTACTAGCAGAGGGATACGAGCAGTACTTC. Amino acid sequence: CASSLLAEGYEQYF.

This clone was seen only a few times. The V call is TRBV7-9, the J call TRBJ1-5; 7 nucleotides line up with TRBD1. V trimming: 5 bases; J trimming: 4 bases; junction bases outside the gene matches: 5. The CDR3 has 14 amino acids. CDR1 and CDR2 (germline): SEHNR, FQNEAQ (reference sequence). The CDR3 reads CASSEAGGNQPQHF. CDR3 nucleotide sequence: TGTGCCAGCAGCGAAGCAGGGGGAAATCAGCCCCAGCATTTT.

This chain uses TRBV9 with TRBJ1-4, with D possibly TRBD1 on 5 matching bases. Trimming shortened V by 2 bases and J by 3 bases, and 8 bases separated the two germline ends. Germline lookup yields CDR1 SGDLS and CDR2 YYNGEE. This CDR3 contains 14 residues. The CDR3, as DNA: TGTGCCAGCAGCGTCGGGGGATCTAATGAAAAACTGTTTTTT. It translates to CASSVGGSNEKLFF.

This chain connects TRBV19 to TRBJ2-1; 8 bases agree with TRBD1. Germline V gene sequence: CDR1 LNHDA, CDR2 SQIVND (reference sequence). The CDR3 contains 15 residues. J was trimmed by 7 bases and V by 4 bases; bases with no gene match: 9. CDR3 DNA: TGTGCCAGTAGTAATCAGGGGGCTGGGGGGAATGAGCAGTTCTTC. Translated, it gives CASSNQGAGGNEQFF.

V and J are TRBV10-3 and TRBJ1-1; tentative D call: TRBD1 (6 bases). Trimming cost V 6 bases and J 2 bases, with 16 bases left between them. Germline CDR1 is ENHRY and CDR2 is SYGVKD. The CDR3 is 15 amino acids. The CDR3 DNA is TGTGCCATCAGGGAGGCACAGGGACGTAACACTGAAGCTTTCTTT. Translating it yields CAIREAQGRNTEAFF.

Here the CDR3 DNA reads TGTGCCAGCAGTTACGTCAGGGGGACCCAGTACTTC. It encodes CASSYVRGTQYF. The rearrangement uses TRBV6-5 and TRBJ2-5; D is perhaps TRBD1 (6 bases). From germline, CDR1 is MNHEY and CDR2 SVGAGI. The CDR3 has 12 residues. V lost 2 bases to trimming and J lost 7 bases, with 8 bases between them.

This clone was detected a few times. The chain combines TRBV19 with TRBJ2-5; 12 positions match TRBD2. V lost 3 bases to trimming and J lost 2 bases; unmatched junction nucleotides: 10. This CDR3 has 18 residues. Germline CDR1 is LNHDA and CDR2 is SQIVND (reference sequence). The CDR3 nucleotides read TGTGCCAGTAGTATCGCTAGCGGGGGGGCTGGAGGGCAAGAGACCCAGTACTTC. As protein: CASSIASGGAGGQETQYF.

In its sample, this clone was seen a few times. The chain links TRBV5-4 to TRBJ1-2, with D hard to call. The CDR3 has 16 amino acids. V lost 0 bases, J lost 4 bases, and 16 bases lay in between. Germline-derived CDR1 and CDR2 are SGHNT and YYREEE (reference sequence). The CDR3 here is CASSLGAPPKSYGYTF. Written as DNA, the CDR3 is TGTGCCAGCAGCTTGGGGGCCCCCCCAAAAAGCTATGGCTACACCTTC. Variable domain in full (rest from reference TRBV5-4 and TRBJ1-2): ETGVTQSPTHLIKTRGQQVTLRCSSQSGHNTVSWYQQALGQGPQFIFQYYREEENGRGNFPPRFSGLQFPNYSSELNVNALELDDSALYLCASSLGAPPKSYGYTFGSGTRLTVV.

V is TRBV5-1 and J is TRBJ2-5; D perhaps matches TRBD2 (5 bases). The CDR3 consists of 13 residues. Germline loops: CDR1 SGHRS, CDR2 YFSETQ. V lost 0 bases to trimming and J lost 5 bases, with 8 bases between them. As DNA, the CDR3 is TGCGCCAGCAGCTTGGGAGGGAAGGAGACCCAGTACTTC. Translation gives CASSLGGKETQYF. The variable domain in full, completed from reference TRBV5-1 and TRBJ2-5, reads KAGVTQTPRYLIKTRGQQVTLSCSPISGHRSVSWYQQTPGQGLQFLFEYFSETQRNKGNFPGRFSGRQFSNSRSEMNVSTLELGDSALYLCASSLGGKETQYFGPGTRLLVL.

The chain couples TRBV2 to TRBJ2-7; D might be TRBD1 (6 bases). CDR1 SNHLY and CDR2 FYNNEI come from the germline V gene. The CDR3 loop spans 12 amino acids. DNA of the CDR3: TGTACCTCAGGGGCCCTCTCCTACGAGCAGTACTTC. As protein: CTSGALSYEQYF.

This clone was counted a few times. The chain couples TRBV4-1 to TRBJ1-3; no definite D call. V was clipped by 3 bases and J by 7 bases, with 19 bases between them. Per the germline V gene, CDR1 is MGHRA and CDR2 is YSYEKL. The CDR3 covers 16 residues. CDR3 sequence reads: CASSHRSERVVNTIYF. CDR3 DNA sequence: TGCGCCAGCAGCCATCGAAGTGAGAGGGTGGTGAACACCATATATTTT.